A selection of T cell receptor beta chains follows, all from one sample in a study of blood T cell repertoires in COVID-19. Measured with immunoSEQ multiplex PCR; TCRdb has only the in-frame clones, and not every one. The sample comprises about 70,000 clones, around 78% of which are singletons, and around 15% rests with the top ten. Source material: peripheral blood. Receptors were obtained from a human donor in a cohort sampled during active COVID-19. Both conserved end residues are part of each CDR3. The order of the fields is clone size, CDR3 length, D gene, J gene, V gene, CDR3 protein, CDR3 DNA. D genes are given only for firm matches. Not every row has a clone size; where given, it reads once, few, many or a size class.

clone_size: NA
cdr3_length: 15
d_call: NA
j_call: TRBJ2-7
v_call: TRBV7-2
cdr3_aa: CASSSEGGLGYEQYF
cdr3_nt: TGTGCCAGCAGCTCAGAAGGGGGATTGGGCTACGAGCAGTACTTC

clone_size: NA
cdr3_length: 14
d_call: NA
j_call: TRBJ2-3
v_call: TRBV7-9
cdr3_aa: CASTRSAGTDTQYF
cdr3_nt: TGTGCCAGCACCCGTAGCGCGGGCACAGATACGCAGTATTTT

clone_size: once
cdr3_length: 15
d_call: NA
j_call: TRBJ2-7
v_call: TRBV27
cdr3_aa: CASSPRSGSSYEQYF
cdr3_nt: TGTGCCAGCAGTCCACGAAGTGGGAGTTCCTACGAGCAGTACTTC

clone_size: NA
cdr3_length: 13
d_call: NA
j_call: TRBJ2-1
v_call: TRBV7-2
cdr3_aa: CASSLGSGNEQFF
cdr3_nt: TGTGCCAGCAGCTTAGGCAGCGGCAATGAGCAGTTCTTC

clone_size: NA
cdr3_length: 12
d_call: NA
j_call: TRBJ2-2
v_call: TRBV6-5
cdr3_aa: CASTRGTGELFF
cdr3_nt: TGTGCCAGCACGCGGGGCACCGGGGAGCTGTTTTTT

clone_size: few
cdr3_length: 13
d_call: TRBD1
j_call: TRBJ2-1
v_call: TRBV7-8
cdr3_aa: CASAPGRGYEQFF
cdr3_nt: TGTGCCAGCGCCCCGGGCAGGGGGTATGAGCAGTTCTTC

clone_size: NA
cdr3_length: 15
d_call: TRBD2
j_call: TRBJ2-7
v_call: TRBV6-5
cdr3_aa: CASSPQAGRGDEQYF
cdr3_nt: TGTGCCAGCAGCCCCCAAGCCGGGAGGGGTGACGAGCAGTACTTC

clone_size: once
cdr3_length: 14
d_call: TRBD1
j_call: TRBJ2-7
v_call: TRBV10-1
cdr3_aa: CASSRTGGFYEQYF
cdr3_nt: TGCGCCAGCAGCAGGACAGGGGGTTTCTACGAGCAGTACTTC

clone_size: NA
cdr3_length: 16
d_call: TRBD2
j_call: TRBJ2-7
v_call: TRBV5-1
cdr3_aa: CASSSEVLAGHYEQYF
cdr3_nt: TGCGCCAGCAGCTCGGAGGTACTAGCGGGACACTACGAGCAGTACTTC

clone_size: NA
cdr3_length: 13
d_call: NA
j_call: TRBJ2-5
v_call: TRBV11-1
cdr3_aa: CASSRDLQETQYF
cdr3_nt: TGTGCCAGCAGCCGGGACTTGCAAGAGACCCAGTACTTC

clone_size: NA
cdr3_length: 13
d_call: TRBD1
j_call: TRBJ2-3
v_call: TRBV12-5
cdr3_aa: CASGSGMGQGMNF
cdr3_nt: TGTGCTAGTGGTTCTGGTATGGGACAGGGGATGAATTTT

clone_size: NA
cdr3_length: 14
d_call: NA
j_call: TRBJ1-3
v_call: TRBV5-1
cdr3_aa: CASSATGTADTIYF
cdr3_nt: TGCGCCAGCAGCGCCACAGGGACGGCGGACACCATATATTTT

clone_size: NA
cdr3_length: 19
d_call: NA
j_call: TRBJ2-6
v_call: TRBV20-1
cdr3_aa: CSASSYASEGVGGANVLTF
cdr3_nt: TGCAGTGCTAGTAGTTATGCGTCTGAGGGAGTGGGGGGGGCCAACGTCCTGACTTTC

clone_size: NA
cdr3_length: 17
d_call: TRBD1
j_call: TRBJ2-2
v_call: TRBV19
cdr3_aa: CASSIGTGTGGSGELFF
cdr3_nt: TGTGCCAGTAGTATAGGTACCGGGACAGGGGGCTCCGGGGAGCTGTTTTTT

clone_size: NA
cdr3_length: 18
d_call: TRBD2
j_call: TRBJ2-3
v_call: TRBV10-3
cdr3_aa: CAISLTTSSGTYTDTQYF
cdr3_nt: TGTGCCATCAGCTTGACGACTAGTAGCGGGACATACACAGATACGCAGTATTTT

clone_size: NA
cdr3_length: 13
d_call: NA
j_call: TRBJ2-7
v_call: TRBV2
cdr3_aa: CASSDRQSYEQYF
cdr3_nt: TGTGCCAGCAGTGATCGACAGTCCTACGAGCAGTACTTC

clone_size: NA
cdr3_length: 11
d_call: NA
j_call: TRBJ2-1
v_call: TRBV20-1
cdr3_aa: CSARDGTGEFF
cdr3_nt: TGCAGTGCTAGGGACGGGACTGGAGAGTTCTTC

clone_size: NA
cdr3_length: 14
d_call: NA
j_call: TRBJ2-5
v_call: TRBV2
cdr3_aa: CASSRGTVQETQYF
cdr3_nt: TGTGCCAGCAGTCGGGGAACAGTCCAAGAGACCCAGTACTTC

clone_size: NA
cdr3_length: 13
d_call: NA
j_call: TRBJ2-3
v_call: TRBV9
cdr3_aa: CASTRPSTDTQYF
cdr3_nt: TGTGCCAGCACTCGTCCTAGCACAGATACGCAGTATTTT

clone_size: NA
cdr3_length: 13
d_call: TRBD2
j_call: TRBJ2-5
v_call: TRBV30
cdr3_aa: CAWRASGQETQYF
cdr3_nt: TGTGCCTGGAGGGCTAGCGGCCAAGAGACCCAGTACTTC

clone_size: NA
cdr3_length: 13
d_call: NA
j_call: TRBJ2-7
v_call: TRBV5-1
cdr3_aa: CASSFTSSYEQYF
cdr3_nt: TGCGCCAGCAGCTTTACGTCTAGCTACGAGCAGTACTTC

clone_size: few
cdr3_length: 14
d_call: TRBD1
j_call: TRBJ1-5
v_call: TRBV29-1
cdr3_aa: CSASTGSSNQPQHF
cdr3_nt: TGCAGCGCATCGACAGGGTCCAGCAATCAGCCCCAGCATTTT

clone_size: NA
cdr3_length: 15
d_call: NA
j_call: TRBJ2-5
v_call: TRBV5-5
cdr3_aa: CASSLASGGVETQYF
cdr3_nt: TGTGCCAGCAGCTTGGCCAGCGGAGGGGTAGAGACCCAGTACTTC

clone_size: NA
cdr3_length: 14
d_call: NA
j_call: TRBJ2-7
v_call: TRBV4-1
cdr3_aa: CASRSTGDSYEQYF
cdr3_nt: TGCGCCAGCAGATCAACGGGAGACTCCTACGAGCAGTACTTC

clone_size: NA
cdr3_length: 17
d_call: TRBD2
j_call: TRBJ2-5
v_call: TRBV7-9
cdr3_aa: CASSLSPRAGGPETQYF
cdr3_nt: TGTGCCAGCAGCTTAAGCCCAAGAGCGGGAGGACCCGAGACCCAGTACTTC

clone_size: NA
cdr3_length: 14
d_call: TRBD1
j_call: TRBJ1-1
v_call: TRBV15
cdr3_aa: CATSRDRQGATAFF
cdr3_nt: TGTGCCACCAGCAGAGATCGACAGGGGGCGACAGCTTTCTTT

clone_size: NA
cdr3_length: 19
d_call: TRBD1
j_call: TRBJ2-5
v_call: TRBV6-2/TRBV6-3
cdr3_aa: CASSSERGRGQGPQETQYF
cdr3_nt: TGTGCCAGCAGTTCCGAACGGGGGAGGGGACAGGGACCGCAAGAGACCCAGTACTTC

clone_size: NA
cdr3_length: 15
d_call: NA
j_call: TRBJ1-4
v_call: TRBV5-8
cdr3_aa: CASSLRGVTNEKLFF
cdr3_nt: TGTGCCAGCAGCCTCCGCGGGGTAACAAATGAAAAACTGTTTTTT

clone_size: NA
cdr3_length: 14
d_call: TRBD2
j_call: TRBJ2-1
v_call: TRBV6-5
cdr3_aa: CASSRLAGANEQFF
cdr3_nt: TGTGCCAGCAGTAGACTAGCGGGAGCGAATGAGCAGTTCTTC

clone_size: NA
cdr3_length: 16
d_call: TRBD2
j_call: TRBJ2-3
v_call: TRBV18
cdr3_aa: CASSPSLAASTDTQYF
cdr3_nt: TGTGCCAGCTCACCGAGCCTAGCGGCAAGCACAGATACGCAGTATTTT

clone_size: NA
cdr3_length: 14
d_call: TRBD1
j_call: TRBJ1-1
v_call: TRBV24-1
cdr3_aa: CATSEGQGETEAFF
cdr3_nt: TGTGCCACCAGTGAGGGACAGGGGGAGACTGAAGCTTTCTTT

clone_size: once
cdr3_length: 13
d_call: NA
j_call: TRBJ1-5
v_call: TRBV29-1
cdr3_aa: CSVDGGGDQPQHF
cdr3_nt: TGCAGCGTTGATGGGGGGGGAGATCAGCCCCAGCATTTT

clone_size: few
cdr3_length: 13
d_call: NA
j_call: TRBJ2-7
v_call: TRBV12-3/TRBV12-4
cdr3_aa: CASSRTRQYEQYF
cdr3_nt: TGTGCCAGCAGTCGCACCCGACAGTACGAGCAGTACTTC

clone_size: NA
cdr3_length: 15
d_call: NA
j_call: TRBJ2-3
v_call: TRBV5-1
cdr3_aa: CASSSTGTSGDTQYF
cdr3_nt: TGCGCCAGCAGCTCAACCGGGACTTCAGGAGATACGCAGTATTTT

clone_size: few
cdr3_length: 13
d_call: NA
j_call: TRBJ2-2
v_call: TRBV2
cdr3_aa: CASSDQGTGELFF
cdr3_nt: TGTGCCAGCAGTGATCAGGGCACCGGGGAGCTGTTTTTT

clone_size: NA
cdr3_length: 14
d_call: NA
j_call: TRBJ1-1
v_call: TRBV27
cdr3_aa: CASSFRGGNTEAFF
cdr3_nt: TGTGCCAGCAGTTTCCGGGGGGGGAACACTGAAGCTTTCTTT

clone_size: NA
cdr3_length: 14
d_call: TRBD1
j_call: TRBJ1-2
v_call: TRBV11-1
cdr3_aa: CASSWDRGDYGYTF
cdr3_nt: TGTGCCAGCAGCTGGGACAGGGGGGACTATGGCTACACCTTC

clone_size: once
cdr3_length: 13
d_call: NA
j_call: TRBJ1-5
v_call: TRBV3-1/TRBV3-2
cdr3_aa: CASSQDQGQPQHF
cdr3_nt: TGTGCCAGCAGCCAAGATCAGGGGCAGCCCCAGCATTTT

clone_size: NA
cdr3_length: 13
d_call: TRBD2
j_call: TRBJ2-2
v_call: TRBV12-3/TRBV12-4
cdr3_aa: CASSTSGTGELFF
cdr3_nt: TGTGCCAGCAGTACTAGCGGAACCGGGGAGCTGTTTTTT

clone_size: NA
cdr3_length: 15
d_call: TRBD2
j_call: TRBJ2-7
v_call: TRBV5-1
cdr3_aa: CASSLVVSGSSEQYF
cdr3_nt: TGCGCCAGCAGCTTGGTGGTTAGCGGGAGCAGCGAGCAGTACTTC

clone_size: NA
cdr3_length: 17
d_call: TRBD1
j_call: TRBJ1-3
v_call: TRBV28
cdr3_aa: CAHRDRGYRSSGNTIYF
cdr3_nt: TGTGCCCACCGGGACAGGGGCTACCGAAGCTCTGGAAACACCATATATTTT

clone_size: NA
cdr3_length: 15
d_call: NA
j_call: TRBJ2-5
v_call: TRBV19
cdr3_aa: CASSAGKTTGETQYF
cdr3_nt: TGTGCCAGTAGTGCAGGGAAGACAACGGGAGAGACCCAGTACTTC

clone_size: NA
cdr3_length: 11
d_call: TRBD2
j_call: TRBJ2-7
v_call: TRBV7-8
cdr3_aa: CAAGAGYEQYF
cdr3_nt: TGTGCAGCGGGGGCGGGGTACGAGCAGTACTTC

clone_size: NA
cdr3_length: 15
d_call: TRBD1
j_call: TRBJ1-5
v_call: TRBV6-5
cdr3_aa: CASSRGQGGNQPQHF
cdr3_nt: TGTGCCAGCAGCCGTGGACAGGGCGGCAATCAGCCCCAGCATTTT

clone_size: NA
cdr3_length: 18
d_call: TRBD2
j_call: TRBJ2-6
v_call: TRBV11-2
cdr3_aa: CASLAGTGGSSGANVLTF
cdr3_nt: TGTGCCAGCTTGGCAGGGACGGGCGGGAGCTCTGGGGCCAACGTCCTGACTTTC

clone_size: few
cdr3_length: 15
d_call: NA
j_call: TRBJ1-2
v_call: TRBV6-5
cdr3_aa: CASKLRQETNYGYTF
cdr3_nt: TGTGCCAGCAAGCTAAGACAGGAAACTAACTATGGCTACACCTTC

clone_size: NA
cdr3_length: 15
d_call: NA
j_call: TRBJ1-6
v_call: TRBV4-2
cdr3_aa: CASSQGAGDNSPLHF
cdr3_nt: TGTGCCAGCAGCCAAGGGGCAGGGGATAATTCACCCCTCCACTTT

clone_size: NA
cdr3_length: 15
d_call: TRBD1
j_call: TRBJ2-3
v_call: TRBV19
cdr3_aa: CASRPQGLSTDTQYF
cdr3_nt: TGTGCCAGTAGGCCACAGGGGCTAAGCACAGATACGCAGTATTTT